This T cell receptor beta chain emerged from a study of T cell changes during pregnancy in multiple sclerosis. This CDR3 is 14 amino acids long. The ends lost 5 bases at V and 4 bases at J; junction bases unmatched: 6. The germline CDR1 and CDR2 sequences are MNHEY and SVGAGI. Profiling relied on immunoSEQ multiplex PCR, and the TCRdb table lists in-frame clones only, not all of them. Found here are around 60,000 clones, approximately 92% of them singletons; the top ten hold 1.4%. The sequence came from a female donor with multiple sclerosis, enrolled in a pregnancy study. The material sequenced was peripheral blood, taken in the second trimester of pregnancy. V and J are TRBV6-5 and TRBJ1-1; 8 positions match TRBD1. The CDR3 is CASSISRGRTEAFF. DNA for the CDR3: TGTGCCAGCAGTATTTCCAGGGGGCGCACTGAAGCTTTCTTT.